Listed here are 9 T cell receptor beta chains from one sample, sequenced in a study of control samples from healthy donors and cancer patients. The data were produced by immunoSEQ multiplex PCR, yet TCRdb's version contains in-frame clones alone and is incomplete. Among 60,000 or so clones listed, roughly 88% were seen once. The sample consisted of blood. Source of these receptors: a man aged 45-65 years in good health.

A single count supports this clone. The chain links TRBV6-6 to TRBJ2-7, with D perhaps TRBD2 (5 bases). Germline assignment: CDR1 MNHNY and CDR2 SVGAGI (reference sequence). The CDR3 totals 13 residues. Trimming cost V 8 bases and J 2 bases, with 13 bases left between them. This CDR3 reads CASGLGSTYEQYF. The CDR3 DNA follows: TGTGCCAGCGGGTTAGGGAGCACCTACGAGCAGTACTTC.

The chain employs TRBV21-1 and TRBJ2-5; no check of the table's D call, TRBD2, against the DNA was made. TRBV21-1 is deemed a pseudogene. The CDR3 covers 14 residues. For the CDR3, the DNA is TGTGCCAGCAGCAAGGGGGGGCGCGGCGAGACCCAGTACTTC. Its protein product is CASSKGGRGETQYF.

This chain joins TRBV5-3 and TRBJ2-5, with no clear D. TRBV5-3 carries the ORF label, with uncertain function. The V end lost 4 bases, the J end lost 5 bases, and 9 bases lay between the germline ends. The CDR3 has 12 residues. CDR3 amino acids: CARSTLGETQYF. The CDR3 DNA is TGTGCCAGAAGCACCTTGGGGGAGACCCAGTACTTC.

V usage is TRBV30 and J usage is TRBJ2-3; the match to TRBD2 covers 7 bases. V trimming: 3 bases; J trimming: 3 bases; junction bases outside the gene matches: 0. This CDR3 spans 12 amino acids. The V gene's germline CDR1 is GTSNPN and CDR2 SVGIG (reference sequence). The CDR3 sequence: CAWRGGTDTQYF. The CDR3 nucleotides are TGTGCCTGGAGGGGAGGGACAGATACGCAGTATTTT.

The chain combines TRBV7-2 with TRBJ2-1, with 9 bases aligning to TRBD2. V gave up 5 bases and J gave up 7 bases; unmatched junction bases: 9. The CDR3 sequence is 15 residues long. The germline gives CDR1 SGHTA, CDR2 FQGNSA. The CDR3 loop is CASSPRTSVLNEQFF. In DNA, the CDR3 is TGTGCCAGCAGCCCCCGGACTAGCGTCCTTAATGAGCAGTTCTTC.

CDR3 in amino acids: CASSPGVATQYF. CDR3 in DNA: TGTGCCAGCAGCCCAGGGGTCGCGACCCAGTACTTC. The chain is built from TRBV11-3 and TRBJ2-5; D might be TRBD1 (6 bases). CDR1 SGHNT and CDR2 YENEEA come from the germline V gene. Trimming took off 5 bases at V and 7 bases at J, with 11 bases between the two ends. The CDR3 is 12 amino acids.

The genes are TRBV6-5 and TRBJ1-4; 8 nucleotides align to TRBD1. The CDR3 runs to 14 residues. V dropped 10 bases and J dropped 8; count of bases not matched to a gene: 12. The germline V gene has CDR1 MNHEY and CDR2 SVGAGI. CDR3 bases: TGTGCCACCGGACGACAGGGGAGGCAGGAAAAACTGTTTTTT. Amino acids: CATGRQGRQEKLFF.

The V gene is TRBV19, the J gene TRBJ1-1, with 9 bases identical to TRBD1. The germline CDR1 and CDR2 sequences are LNHDA and SQIVND (reference sequence). The CDR3 is 14 amino acids. The trim removed 4 bases at V and 4 bases at J, leaving 4 bases unmatched. CDR3 in amino acids: CASSRGTGLTEAFF. For the CDR3, the DNA is TGTGCCAGTAGTAGGGGGACAGGGCTCACTGAAGCTTTCTTT.

The chain recombines TRBV7-3 with TRBJ2-3; TRBD2 aligns across 15 bases. CDR3 length: 18 amino acids. Germline V gives CDR1 SGHTA, CDR2 FQGTGA. V lost 5 bases, J lost 7 bases, and 13 bases stayed unmatched. CDR3 amino acids: CASSEIPGLAGGLHTQYF. The CDR3 DNA follows: TGTGCCAGCAGCGAAATACCGGGACTAGCGGGAGGCTTGCATACGCAGTATTTT.